The sequence of this T cell receptor beta chain was determined in a study of cytomegalovirus exposure and HLA in healthy donors. At the level of the study: From donors who were HLA-typed, an early data release held about 85 million unique TCRs. Among the 300 to 400 donors who were genotyped, roughly 76% fell in the genetic ancestry cluster that is associated with self-reported Caucasian donors. Study conclusions and caveats: In a later analysis, CMV-associated beta chains were mostly HLA-associated, it appeared. The authors listed 164 TCR beta chains as cytomegalovirus-associated.

In the PCR, 60 Vbeta and 13 Jbeta primers were used. Method: immunoSEQ multiplex PCR; TCRdb's copy keeps in-frame clones and lacks some. The sample yields roughly 100,000 clones, about 9.5% seen once. This clone has only a few counts. Its antigen is as yet unknown. Looked up from germline, CDR1 is SGHTS and CDR2 is YDEGEE. The length of the CDR3 is 17 residues. V was clipped by 1 base and J by 5 bases; unmatched bases: 14. J is TRBJ2-7 and V is TRBV5-8; 8 bases agree with TRBD2. Sequenced: PBMCs. The sequence was collected from a man aged 35-49 years in good health and CMV-seropositive. In DNA, the CDR3 is TGTGCCAGCAGCTTGACCCTGACTAGCGAACCTTCTCACGAGCAGTACTTC. Protein product: CASSLTLTSEPSHEQYF.